In this sample, the clone carrying this T cell receptor beta chain turned up a few times. Antigen specificity is unknown. The germline V and J ends were trimmed by 0 bases and 2 bases, with 8 bases remaining between them. The CDR3 is 14 amino acids. CDR1 SGHNT and CDR2 YYREEE come from the germline V gene (reference sequence). The sample comes from a study of early stage breast cancer tumors. Study information: Twelve of the 16 invasive tumors were ER+, PR+ and HER2-. The ER+/PR+/HER2- tumors included roughly eight ductal and four lobular carcinomas.

Broader study findings: Tumors had around 2.5-fold higher T cell density than normal breast.

Clones were read by immunoSEQ multiplex PCR, and TCRdb kept only the in-frame ones, dropping some. Among around 40,000 clones listed, approximately 78% were seen once. The receptor was isolated from a person between 50 and 60 years old with breast cancer. The rearrangement uses TRBV5-4 and TRBJ2-5, with a possible D match to TRBD1 (6 bases). The material sequenced was blood. The CDR3 loop reads CASSLDDRQETQYF. Here the CDR3 DNA reads TGTGCCAGCAGCTTGGATGACAGGCAAGAGACCCAGTACTTC.